Below are 9 T cell receptor beta chains sequenced from a single sample in a study of blood T cell repertoires in COVID-19. Profiling relied on immunoSEQ multiplex PCR, and the TCRdb table lists in-frame clones only, not all of them. Of tens of thousands of clones in the sample, roughly 86% were seen once. Sequencing used peripheral blood. The origin of the receptors is a woman in her 70s with acute or convalescent COVID-19.

The chain has TRBV2 and TRBJ2-7; D call uncertain. Trimming left V 4 bases short and J 7 bases short, with 8 bases between. The germline V gene has CDR1 SNHLY and CDR2 FYNNEI. CDR3 length: 11 amino acids. DNA for the CDR3: TGTGCCAGCAGTGTGTCAGAAGAGCAGTACTTC. Its translation is CASSVSEEQYF. Looking up the rest from reference TRBV2 and TRBJ2-7 gives the full variable domain: EPEVTQTPSHQVTQMGQEVILRCVPISNHLYFYWYRQILGQKVEFLVSFYNNEISEKSEIFDDQFSVERPDGSNFTLKIRSTKLEDSAMYFCASSVSEEQYFGPGTRLTVT.

This chain joins TRBV28 and TRBJ1-2, with a weak D call TRBD1 (5 bases). The germline V gene has CDR1 MDHEN and CDR2 SYDVKM. The V gene lost 3 bases and the J gene lost 6 bases, with 14 bases spanning the gap. The CDR3 has 14 residues. The CDR3 DNA reads TGTGCCAGCAGTTTGACGTGGCAGGGCCATGGCTACACCTTC. Translating gives CASSLTWQGHGYTF.

The chain links TRBV7-9 to TRBJ1-1; TRBD1 might be the D (6 bases). V was pared by 3 bases and J by 7 bases, with 18 bases between. Germline V gives CDR1 SEHNR, CDR2 FQNEAQ (reference sequence). The length of the CDR3 is 15 residues. The CDR3: CASSFQTGGLNEAFF. The CDR3 DNA reads as TGTGCCAGCAGCTTCCAAACGGGGGGCTTGAATGAAGCTTTCTTT.

The J gene is TRBJ1-2, the V gene TRBV27, with a tentative D call TRBD1 (5 bases). V lost 6 bases and J lost 4, with 12 bases in between. Germline V CDR1 and CDR2: MNHEY, SMNVEV (reference sequence). The CDR3 has 13 residues. The chain's CDR3 is CASSPGGTYGYTF. As DNA, the CDR3 is TGTGCCAGCAGCCCCGGGGGGACCTATGGCTACACCTTC.

The chain links TRBV19 to TRBJ2-3; maybe TRBD2 (7 bases). The CDR3 has 15 residues. V lost 5 bases and J 2 bases, leaving 14 bases between the germline ends. Germline V gives CDR1 LNHDA, CDR2 SQIVND (reference sequence). The CDR3 region has the DNA TGTGCCAGTAGTGACGGGGGGCCCAACACAGATACGCAGTATTTT. Translating gives CASSDGGPNTDTQYF.

V gene TRBV27 combines with J gene TRBJ2-7; 7 bases line up with TRBD1. This CDR3 is built from 17 residues. Germline CDR1 reads MNHEY; CDR2 reads SMNVEV (reference sequence). The ends lost 1 base at V and 3 bases at J; junction bases unmatched: 12. As DNA, the CDR3 is TGTGCCAGCAGTTTATGGGCCCTCGACAGGGCGGGCTACGAGCAGTACTTC. The encoded protein is CASSLWALDRAGYEQYF.

This clone has only one observation. The rearrangement uses TRBV11-3 and TRBJ2-2, with D possibly matching TRBD1 (7 bases). The length of the CDR3 is 17 residues. Trimming removed 0 bases from V and 6 bases from J, with 17 bases in between. Germline V gives CDR1 SGHNT, CDR2 YENEEA. The CDR3 loop reads CASSLDRSQGGSGELFF. The CDR3 DNA follows: TGTGCCAGCAGCTTAGATCGAAGTCAGGGGGGATCCGGGGAGCTGTTTTTT.

The chain is built from TRBV3-1 (or the pseudogene TRBV3-2) and TRBJ2-7, with 9 positions matching TRBD2. The germline V gene encodes CDR1 LGHDT and CDR2 YNNKEL (reference sequence). After removal of 4 bases from V and 3 bases from J, the junction contained 4 bases not matched to a gene. The CDR3 loop spans 14 amino acids. The DNA for the CDR3 is TGTGCCAGCAGCCTTCAACTAGCGGGCTACGAGCAGTACTTC. It codes for CASSLQLAGYEQYF.

The chain joins TRBV11-2 to TRBJ2-1, with a possible D match to TRBD1 (6 bases). The CDR3 runs to 15 residues. Germline V gene sequence: CDR1 SGHAT, CDR2 FQNNGV. V gave up 2 bases and J gave up 1 base, with 9 bases separating them. DNA for the CDR3: TGTGCCAGCAGCTTACAGGGGAATTCCTACAATGAGCAGTTCTTC. Translating gives CASSLQGNSYNEQFF.